This T cell receptor beta chain stems from a study of T cells after yellow fever vaccination. This clonotype occurred a few times. The TCR cDNA carried a universal primer site and UMIs from 5'RACE template switching. TCRdb independently ran MiXCR on the 5' RACE reads; one entry per CDR3 protein. Counted here are a few hundred thousand distinct CDR3 sequences, 4.1% occurring once; the ten biggest clones make up under 30%. This clonotype was obtained from a man between 18 and 29 years old who received the YFV17D yellow fever vaccine. The sequences come from PBMCs, collected 5 days after the yellow fever booster vaccination.

The DNA of the CDR3 is TGTGCCAGCAGTCCCCTGCGGGGGGGCCTGAACAATGAGCAGTTCTTC. Protein: CASSPLRGGLNNEQFF. The chain carries TRBV6-5 and TRBJ2-1; 9 bases are a match to TRBD2. Germline CDR1 is MNHEY and CDR2 is SVGAGI. The CDR3 contains 16 residues. V trimming: 5 bases; J trimming: 5 bases; junction bases outside the gene matches: 10.